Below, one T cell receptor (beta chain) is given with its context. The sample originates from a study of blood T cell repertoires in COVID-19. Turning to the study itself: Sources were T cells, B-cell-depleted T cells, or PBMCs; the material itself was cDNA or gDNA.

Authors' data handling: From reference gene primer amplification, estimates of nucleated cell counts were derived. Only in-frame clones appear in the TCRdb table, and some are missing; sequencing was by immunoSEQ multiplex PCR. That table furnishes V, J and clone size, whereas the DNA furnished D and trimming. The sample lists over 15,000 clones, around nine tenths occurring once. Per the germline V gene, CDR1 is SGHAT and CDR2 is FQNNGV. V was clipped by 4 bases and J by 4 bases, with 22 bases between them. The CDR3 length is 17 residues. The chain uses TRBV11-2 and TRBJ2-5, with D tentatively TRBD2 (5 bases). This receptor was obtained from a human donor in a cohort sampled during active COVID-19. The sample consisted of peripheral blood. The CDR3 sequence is CASSSSPLAQRGETQYF. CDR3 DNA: TGTGCCAGCAGCTCCTCCCCCTTAGCGCAAAGAGGAGAGACCCAGTACTTC.